The clone carrying this T cell receptor (beta chain) was detected only a few times. The target antigen is unknown. Primers: 60 Vbeta forward and 13 Jbeta reverse. The data were produced by immunoSEQ multiplex PCR, yet TCRdb's version contains in-frame clones alone and is incomplete. The table shows about 98,000 clones, with under 85% occurring only once. This specimen belongs to a study of cytomegalovirus exposure and HLA in healthy donors. The study's findings and limits: Some V segments (TRBV6-2 and TRBV6-3 among them) were excluded as indistinguishable.

There are 16 residues in the CDR3. Germline CDR1 is SGDLS and CDR2 is YYNGEE. V dropped 1 base and J dropped 7; count of bases not matched to a gene: 9. This receptor was identified in a man aged 18-30 years in good health and CMV-seropositive. V is TRBV9 and J is TRBJ2-1; TRBD2 matches 9 bases. Sequencing input: PBMCs. CDR3 sequence reads: CASSVLGRGGINEQFF. Here the CDR3 DNA reads TGTGCCAGCAGCGTATTGGGGCGGGGGGGCATTAATGAGCAGTTCTTC.